Listed below are T cell receptor beta chains from one sample, sequenced in a study of naive and memory T cell subsets. Each CDR3 protein gets one entry after TCRdb re-called the UMI-ligation and nested PCR reads with MiXCR. The data contain 140,000 to 150,000 distinct CDR3 sequences, about 23% of them singletons. Sequencing was carried out using naive CD4+ T cells from blood. These TCRs come from a human donor in good health. Both conserved end residues are part of each CDR3. A D gene is named only where the DNA matches it firmly. Clone size is given for some rows only: seen once, a few or many times, or a class if the clone is expanded.

V gene	J gene	D gene	clone size	CDR3 protein	CDR3 DNA
TRBV12-5	TRBJ2-1	TRBD2	-	CASGSVLAGVPNEQFF	TGTGCTAGTGGTTCAGTACTAGCGGGAGTTCCGAATGAGCAGTTCTTC
TRBV5-1	TRBJ2-7	-	-	CASSLATAYEQYF	TGCGCCAGCAGCTTGGCGACAGCTTACGAGCAGTACTTC
TRBV6-5	TRBJ2-7	TRBD1	few	CASRPQGPVEQYF	TGTGCCAGCAGACCACAGGGGCCGGTCGAGCAGTACTTC
TRBV19	TRBJ2-7	TRBD2	-	CASSTRLAGGEQYF	TGTGCCAGTAGTACAAGACTAGCGGGAGGCGAGCAGTACTTC
TRBV29-1	TRBJ2-1	TRBD2	many	CSVATSGTPYNEQFF	TGCAGCGTTGCCACTAGCGGGACCCCCTACAATGAGCAGTTCTTC
TRBV7-6	TRBJ2-5	TRBD1	-	CASSSTGSETQYF	TGTGCCAGCAGCTCGACAGGGTCAGAGACCCAGTACTTC
TRBV4-2	TRBJ2-7	-	-	CASSQDRTDYEQYF	TGTGCCAGCAGCCAAGATAGAACAGACTACGAGCAGTACTTC
TRBV29-1	TRBJ1-3	-	-	CSVEDSLKNTIYF	TGCAGCGTCGAGGACAGTCTTAAAAACACCATATATTTT
TRBV7-2	TRBJ2-7	-	many	CASSLWDRAYEQYF	TGTGCCAGCAGCTTGTGGGATAGGGCCTACGAGCAGTACTTC
TRBV11-2	TRBJ2-1	-	-	CASSKRASYNEQFF	TGTGCCAGCTCCAAGCGGGCCTCCTACAATGAGCAGTTCTTC
TRBV6-2/TRBV6-3	TRBJ1-5	TRBD1	few	CASRSGQGERRPQHF	TGTGCCAGCAGATCAGGACAGGGAGAAAGAAGGCCCCAGCATTTT
TRBV18	TRBJ2-5	TRBD2	-	CASSPGLAGGQETQYF	TGTGCCAGCTCACCCGGACTAGCGGGAGGCCAAGAGACCCAGTACTTC
TRBV7-2	TRBJ2-3	TRBD1	once	CASSLVFRGRDTDTQYF	TGTGCCAGCAGCTTAGTTTTCAGGGGGCGCGACACAGATACGCAGTATTTT
TRBV19	TRBJ2-3	-	few	CASSAISWEEKYTQYF	TGTGCCAGTAGCGCGATTTCGTGGGAGGAAAAATATACGCAGTATTTT
TRBV27	TRBJ2-5	-	-	CASSLHREGETQYF	TGTGCCAGCAGTTTACACAGGGAGGGGGAGACCCAGTACTTC
TRBV5-1	TRBJ2-1	TRBD1	many	CASSSFDRGSYNEQFF	TGCGCCAGCAGCTCATTCGACAGGGGGAGCTACAATGAGCAGTTCTTC
TRBV11-3	TRBJ2-1	-	many	CASSSSGIPYNEQFF	TGTGCCAGCAGCTCCTCAGGTATCCCCTACAATGAGCAGTTCTTC
TRBV6-5	TRBJ1-2	-	many	CASSYWVNYGYTF	TGTGCCAGCAGTTACTGGGTTAACTATGGCTACACCTTC
TRBV20-1	TRBJ2-1	TRBD2	few	CSAKTSGMSSYNEQFF	TGCAGTGCGAAGACTAGCGGGATGAGCTCCTACAATGAGCAGTTCTTC
TRBV19	TRBJ2-3	TRBD2	-	CASSTPSGSTDTQYF	TGTGCCAGTAGTACGCCTAGCGGGAGCACAGATACGCAGTATTTT
TRBV5-1	TRBJ2-2	TRBD1	few	CASSSRQGAPGELFF	TGCGCCAGCAGCTCCCGACAGGGGGCACCCGGGGAGCTGTTTTTT
TRBV5-1	TRBJ2-1	-	-	CASSSTSAVRSSYNEQFF	TGCGCCAGCAGCTCGACCTCGGCGGTACGGAGCTCCTACAATGAGCAGTTCTTC
TRBV20-1	TRBJ2-4	-	many	CSAREPGLGKNIQYF	TGCAGTGCTAGAGAGCCAGGGCTGGGCAAAAACATTCAGTACTTC
TRBV2	TRBJ1-5	TRBD1	few	CASRADRVSFQPQHF	TGTGCCAGCAGGGCGGACAGGGTATCATTCCAGCCCCAGCATTTT
TRBV10-3	TRBJ1-2	TRBD1	-	CAISVGTVDGYTF	TGTGCCATCAGTGTAGGGACAGTTGATGGCTACACCTTC
TRBV11-2	TRBJ2-2	TRBD2	many	CASSFFPSGRGNTGELFF	TGTGCCAGCAGCTTTTTTCCTAGCGGGAGAGGGAACACCGGGGAGCTGTTTTTT
TRBV12-3/TRBV12-4	TRBJ1-2	TRBD1	few	CASTTDRLNYGYTF	TGTGCCAGCACTACGGACAGGCTTAACTATGGCTACACCTTC
TRBV29-1	TRBJ2-7	TRBD1	many	CSVRTGAPYEQYF	TGCAGCGTGCGGACAGGGGCCCCCTACGAGCAGTACTTC
TRBV5-1	TRBJ2-1	TRBD1	few	CASSLRDSPYNEQFF	TGCGCCAGCAGCTTGAGGGACAGTCCCTACAATGAGCAGTTCTTC
TRBV18	TRBJ2-3	TRBD2	-	CASSSLAGGLTDTQYF	TGTGCCAGCTCGTCACTAGCGGGCGGACTCACAGATACGCAGTATTTT
TRBV7-8	TRBJ1-3	-	once	CASSSVPTGGNTIYF	TGTGCCAGCAGCTCCGTTCCCACAGGAGGAAACACCATATATTTT
TRBV5-1	TRBJ2-1	-	-	CASSPNTGSYNEQFF	TGCGCCAGCAGCCCAAACACGGGCTCCTACAATGAGCAGTTCTTC
TRBV2	TRBJ2-1	-	-	CASSIDSYSYNEQFF	TGTGCCAGCAGTATAGACAGTTACTCCTACAATGAGCAGTTCTTC
TRBV10-2	TRBJ1-5	TRBD1	-	CASGETGSNQPQHF	TGCGCCAGCGGCGAGACAGGGAGCAATCAGCCCCAGCATTTT
TRBV12-3/TRBV12-4	TRBJ2-1	-	-	CASSREPLGEQFF	TGTGCCAGCAGTCGGGAGCCCCTCGGTGAGCAGTTCTTC
TRBV5-6	TRBJ2-1	-	many	CASSLRNEQFF	TGTGCCAGCAGCTTGAGGAATGAGCAGTTCTTC
TRBV5-1	TRBJ2-1	TRBD2	few	CASSPGLAMNNEQFF	TGCGCCAGCAGCCCAGGACTAGCGATGAACAATGAGCAGTTCTTC
TRBV30	TRBJ1-1	-	-	CAWSVTTANTEAFF	TGTGCCTGGAGTGTAACCACGGCGAACACTGAAGCTTTCTTT
TRBV11-2	TRBJ2-7	-	few	CASSADERASYEQYF	TGTGCCAGCAGCGCGGACGAAAGAGCCTCCTACGAGCAGTACTTC
TRBV5-3	TRBJ1-5	-	-	CARSSGSNQPQHF	TGTGCCAGAAGCTCAGGCAGCAATCAGCCCCAGCATTTT
TRBV30	TRBJ1-2	-	few	CAWSGRRANYGYTF	TGTGCCTGGAGTGGACGCAGGGCTAACTATGGCTACACCTTC
TRBV9	TRBJ2-1	-	-	CASSAMGAPYNEQFF	TGTGCCAGCAGTGCCATGGGGGCCCCCTACAATGAGCAGTTCTTC
TRBV7-2	TRBJ1-6	-	-	CASSFNRVRGSSYNSPLHF	TGTGCCAGCAGCTTTAACAGGGTCCGCGGAAGCTCCTATAATTCACCCCTCCACTTT
TRBV7-2	TRBJ1-6	-	few	CASSRTMYSPLHF	TGTGCCAGCAGCCGTACGATGTATTCACCCCTCCACTTT
TRBV7-9	TRBJ1-5	TRBD1	few	CASSLSTGVNQPQHF	TGTGCCAGCAGCTTATCTACAGGGGTCAATCAGCCCCAGCATTTT
TRBV20-1	TRBJ2-3	-	few	CSARWSGTSTDTQYF	TGCAGTGCTAGGTGGAGCGGAACTAGCACAGATACGCAGTATTTT
TRBV2	TRBJ1-1	-	-	CASSELGSEAFF	TGTGCCAGCAGTGAATTGGGGAGTGAAGCTTTCTTT
TRBV6-5	TRBJ2-7	TRBD1	-	CASSYEGARSLSEQYF	TGTGCCAGCAGTTACGAGGGGGCGCGATCCCTCTCCGAGCAGTACTTC
TRBV10-3	TRBJ2-7	-	-	CAISEAGYEQYF	TGTGCCATCAGTGAAGCAGGGTACGAGCAGTACTTC
TRBV11-2	TRBJ2-3	-	few	CASSRGLATDTQYF	TGTGCCAGCAGCAGAGGGCTAGCCACAGATACGCAGTATTTT
TRBV28	TRBJ2-6	-	-	CASSFGGRGTNVLTF	TGTGCCAGCAGTTTCGGGGGGCGCGGGACCAACGTCCTGACTTTC
TRBV29-1	TRBJ1-1	-	few	CSASIGRTEAFF	TGCAGCGCCTCAATTGGGAGGACTGAAGCTTTCTTT
TRBV6-2/TRBV6-3	TRBJ1-1	TRBD1	few	CASIPQGADEAFF	TGTGCCAGTATTCCCCAGGGGGCGGATGAAGCTTTCTTT
TRBV28	TRBJ2-1	TRBD2	once	CASRTSGQNEQFF	TGTGCCAGCAGGACTAGCGGGCAAAATGAGCAGTTCTTC
TRBV6-2/TRBV6-3	TRBJ2-1	TRBD2	many	CASRANWLAGMSNSYNEQFF	TGTGCCAGCAGAGCTAATTGGCTAGCGGGGATGTCTAACTCCTACAATGAGCAGTTCTTC